The sequence of this T cell receptor (beta chain) was determined in a study of cytomegalovirus exposure and HLA in healthy donors (dated by TCRdb to 2015 to 2018). About the study as a whole: In an earlier analysis of about 560 of the donors, 250 to 350 Gb of sequence data and some 100 million unique TCR beta sequences from 180 million or so T cells were reported. An early release that covered about 640 HLA-typed donors contained about 300 gigabases of sequencing data and 75 million to 100 million unique TCR sequences. Of the approximately 400 genotyped donors, 75% to 85% were placed in the genetic ancestry cluster associated with self-reported Caucasian donors. The study aimed to test whether signatures of past pathogen exposure could be identified by cataloging public T cell receptors. The study used immunosequencing to profile the T cell repertoires of approximately 630 subjects and linked those repertoires to cytomegalovirus serostatus. Along with the approximately 600-subject first cohort, a separate validation cohort of some 130 different subjects was used. To predict cytomegalovirus infection status, the study brought together high-throughput TCR immunosequencing, statistical association of individual TCRs with disease status, and machine learning. To study patterns of TCR occurrence, a later analysis re-analyzed previously published TCR beta repertoires from 666 donors and added high-resolution HLA genotyping. Rather than using new phenotypic data, the later analysis identified candidate immune exposures from TCR beta sequences and from how often those sequences occurred across donors. In an earlier analysis of around 540 of the donors, high-throughput TCR beta sequencing was used to judge whether each TCR beta V gene segment behaved as functional or pseudogenic. Alongside the repertoire data, information on donor age, sex, ethnicity and CMV serostatus was compiled. Genome-wide SNP genotypes for about 55% of the roughly 670 donors were used in a later genetic analysis, which treated that subset as a discovery cohort. All discovery cohort repertoires had been generated on a single sequencing platform. HLA typing included class I and class II loci at four-digit resolution. The number of donors typed differed by locus, with roughly 620-640 for A, B, C, DRB1 and DQB1, 522 for DQA1, over 600 for DPA1, and over 400 for DPB1. Five DR-DQ haplotypes were treated as single units for association and clustering because of strong linkage in the cohort. Among 398 genotyped donors of the cohort, an average of 235,054 unique TCR beta nucleotide sequences were sequenced per donor, roughly 18% of them non-productive. Summary of the overall study and its limitations: In the study, around 160 TCR beta chains were listed as associated with cytomegalovirus. The 87-base-pair reads could not distinguish some IMGT-functional V segments, including TRBV6-2 and TRBV6-3, so those segments were excluded. In a later analysis, TCR association rates were found to vary across HLA loci, with the most associated TCRs seen for DRB1 alleles and the fewest for HLA-C alleles. Immune exposure information for the cohort was limited to CMV serostatus. According to a later genetic analysis, donors in an Asian-associated ancestry cluster had fewer N-insertions in productive TCRs than the approximately 700-donor mean. V-gene and J-gene trimming of TCR beta chains was associated with a missense DCLRE1C variant in a later genetic analysis, and the association was replicated in an independent cohort. The authors suggested that the approach could potentially be extended to other disease states and immunological phenotypes. A later analysis found that most CMV-associated TCR beta chains appeared HLA-restricted, with HLA associations seemingly driven largely by CMV exposure. In an earlier analysis of under 600 of the donors, most TCR beta V segments were observed in productive rearrangements about 87% or about 30% of the time, broadly matching IMGT annotations. When HLA alleles, especially DR and DQ, strongly co-occurred, attributing TCR associations to individual alleles was difficult. Linkage disequilibrium might explain the correlated functional status among segregating V segments, but an unknown experimental factor could not be excluded. The cohort was sequenced for TCR beta chains only, and without alpha or paired-chain data the features that could be detected were limited. A later analysis reported that several top co-occurrence clusters appeared linked to parvovirus B19, influenza, CMV and Epstein-Barr virus. In a later analysis, about 17,000 TCR beta sequences were associated with specific HLA alleles at a false discovery rate of 0.05. The presence/absence analyses assumed that sequencing depth was roughly uniform across donors, and that assumption may not be true. Cytomegalovirus status was reported to be diagnosed by the classifier with high specificity and sensitivity in both the original and validation cohorts. A further reported finding was that TCR beta sequences accurately predicted the HLA-A and HLA-B alleles for most subjects in the first cohort. In a later analysis, HLA-associated TCR beta chains showed more clonal expansion and lower generation probabilities than non-associated chains that were equally common. A few of the identified cytomegalovirus-associated TCR beta chains were confirmed in vitro to be specific for cytomegalovirus antigens. The sequencing pipeline was judged likely to have produced a cluster of highly shared sequence variants as a technical artifact. Most TCR sequences were observed very rarely across donors, whereas some public TCRs were present in many individuals. Because counts were too low, approximately 18 rarely observed V segments, including chromosome 9 orphons, were excluded from the earlier analysis of 587 of the donors. HLA typing was unavailable for some donors at each locus, so association tests used only the typed subset.

A note on this clone: Its antigen specificity is not known. Base-call qualities are not available, and no considerably larger clone is one nucleotide away.

Receptors were amplified or captured by the immunoSEQ multiplex PCR assay. For the multiplex PCR, a mixture combining 60 forward primers for TCR Vbeta segments and 13 reverse primers for TCR Jbeta segments was used. The CDR3 region of rearranged TCR beta genes was amplified from genomic DNA with a multiplex PCR assay. The Illumina HiSeq System was used to sequence the amplified TCR beta libraries as 87-base-pair reads. On the authors' methods: Across the roughly 670 repertoires, a later analysis counted 60 million to 90 million unique TCR beta chains, approximately 10 million of which were shared by at least two donors. Raw reads were error-corrected and collapsed into unique sequences with a nearest-neighbor algorithm that merged closely related sequences to remove PCR and sequencing errors. V, D and J gene segments were assigned by aligning CDR3 sequences to IMGT reference sequences. For a sequence to be retained, a match of at least six nucleotides to both a V gene segment and a J gene segment was required. A rearrangement was called productive if the CDR3 had no stop codons and remained in frame with V and J, and every other rearrangement was called non-productive. Following IMGT convention, CDR3 was defined as the stretch from the second conserved V-encoded cysteine to the conserved J-encoded phenylalanine. Sequences without an unambiguous match to a single V gene segment were excluded from the earlier analysis of about 630 of the donors. In an earlier analysis of approximately 610 of the donors, V segments were called functional above 56.7% productive rearrangements and were called segregating when the between-donor standard deviation exceeded 5%. A statistical classification framework was built to diagnose cytomegalovirus status from the catalog of TCR beta chain sequences. A later analysis assigned V and J genes by comparing TCR nucleotide sequences with IMGT/GENE-DB human TR gene sequences. A later analysis assigned CDR3 sequences and most-parsimonious VDJ recombination scenarios with the TCRdist pipeline. A later analysis defined each TCR beta chain by its CDR3 amino acid sequence plus V-gene family, and excluded reads lacking a unique V-gene family. A later analysis removed several hundred highly shared, low-generation-probability nucleotide sequences to deal with suspected cross-contamination and a sequencing artifact. In a later analysis, a clonal expansion index for each public chain was calculated from normalized within-repertoire ranks of inferred template counts. Generation probabilities in a later analysis came from a VDJ recombination model fitted to out-of-frame rearrangements, and those results were checked against IGoR. A later analysis scored TCR-TCR, TCR-HLA and TCR-CMV co-occurrence with hypergeometric tests, applying a repertoire-size bias correction to TCR pairs. In a later analysis, false discovery rates were estimated by permuting HLA or CMV assignments 20 times. In a later analysis, co-occurring TCRs were grouped using DBSCAN, and TCRdist sequence similarity was added for clustering within HLA-allele-positive subsets. Co-occurrence clustering excluded repertoires with fewer than 30,000 or more than 120,000 public chains, plus five with anomalous nucleotide sharing. Sourced from immuneACCESS, this table was stored by TCRdb with only in-frame sequences that have V and J called. A share of the clones is absent; for the studies checked, an unresolved V gene accounts for under half, and the remainder has no known explanation. That table is the source of V, J and clone size, and D and trimming were worked out from the DNA. The table for this sample lists approximately 170,000 clones; approximately 79% of them were counted only once. The ten largest account for about 1.6% of the sample.

CDR1 SGHRS and CDR2 YFSETQ were looked up in the germline V gene. The CDR3 numbers 15 residues from cysteine through phenylalanine. Only the CDR3 portion is preserved as DNA: 45 bases, with reading frame beginning at the first base. Trimming costs V 1 base and J 2 bases, and their ends lie 10 bases apart. The cohort comprised 666 healthy bone marrow donors. All cohort members were sampled while nominally healthy, although unrecorded immune exposures were likely present. The donor tested CMV seronegative and was one of the 352 seronegative cohort members. Every donor gave a peripheral blood sample, and the peripheral blood mononuclear cells from that sample were used for TCR beta sequencing. The Qiagen DNeasy Blood Extraction Kit was used to extract genomic DNA from the blood cell samples.

The sequenced material came from PBMCs. The rearrangement combines TRBV5-1 with TRBJ1-5, with a tentative D gene TRBD1 over 6 matching bases. This clonotype originated in a woman younger than 30 in good health and CMV-seronegative. The DNA sequence follows: TGCGCCAGCAGCTTGTTAACAGGGCGCAATCAGCCCCAGCATTTT. Its protein product is CASSLLTGRNQPQHF.